This T cell receptor beta chain was identified during a study of neurological immune-mediated disorders. Study information: Relapsing-remitting patients made up most of the 34 multiple sclerosis patients, and secondary progressive patients made up 3. General study findings and limits: Private repertoires in all groups were suggested by the absence of shared CDR3 amino acid sequences among expanded clones across subjects. The study phylogenetically grouped the repertoires of 18 of 34 multiple sclerosis patients into one related-CDR3 cluster, a possible signature.

Between the trimmed V and J ends, which lost 4 bases and 3 bases, there was a span of 15 bases. CDR3 size: 15 residues. Germline CDR1 is SGHRS and CDR2 is YFSETQ. This clonotype was picked up many times. Its antigen is still unknown. TCRdb reprocessed the 5' RACE reads via MiXCR and lists one record per CDR3 protein. The table lists 65,000 to 90,000 distinct CDR3 sequences, about 5.5% of them singletons. This sequence originates from a woman aged 30 to 39 with multiple sclerosis. The J gene is TRBJ2-3, the V gene TRBV5-1; D gene uncertain. Sequenced sample: PBMCs. The CDR3 bases are TGCGCCAGCAGCCCCGATGGCTTTCAAACAGATACGCAGTATTTT. Its protein product is CASSPDGFQTDTQYF. Looking up the rest from reference TRBV5-1 and TRBJ2-3 gives the full variable domain: KAGVTQTPRYLIKTRGQQVTLSCSPISGHRSVSWYQQTPGQGLQFLFEYFSETQRNKGNFPGRFSGRQFSNSRSEMNVSTLELGDSALYLCASSPDGFQTDTQYFGPGTRLTVL.